Here is one T cell receptor beta chain with its context. These data come from a study of CDR3 diversity in severe acne. There are 13 residues in the CDR3. From germline, CDR1 is DFQATT and CDR2 SNEGSKA (reference sequence). V was trimmed by 4 bases and J by 2 bases, leaving 8 bases between them. TCRdb redid the calling of the PCR reads with MiXCR, one entry per CDR3 protein. This table holds more than 85,000 distinct CDR3 sequences, less than 65% found once. Sequenced: blood. This TCR was sampled from a male donor with severe acne vulgaris. This sequence joins TRBV20-1 and TRBJ2-2; D gene unclear. The CDR3 region has the DNA TGCAGTGCTATATCGGGTAACACCGGGGAGCTGTTTTTT. Amino acids: CSAISGNTGELFF.